The text below deals with one T cell receptor (beta chain). The data were obtained in a study of blood T cell repertoires in COVID-19. Study in general: From the United States, Italy and Spain came samples of acute and convalescent COVID-19. PBMCs, B-cell-depleted T cells, or T cells were the source of the cDNA or gDNA that made up the material.

As originally analysed: Reference gene primer amplification gave estimated nucleated cell counts. The table came from immunoSEQ multiplex PCR; TCRdb's copy has only in-frame clones and leaves some out. V and J calls and clone size are given by that table; D and trimming were obtained from the DNA. This table holds 55,000 to 90,000 clones, approximately 85% found once. Looked up from germline, CDR1 is MDHEN and CDR2 is SYDVKM. This CDR3 is 12 amino acids long. V was pared by 7 bases and J by 8 bases, with 14 bases between. Sequenced input: peripheral blood. The TCR sequence derives from an elderly woman with active or convalescent COVID-19. The chain combines TRBV28 with TRBJ1-2; D possibly corresponds to TRBD1 (6 bases). The CDR3 nucleotides are TGTGCCAGCAATACACAGGGAAAAGGCTACACCTTC. Its protein is CASNTQGKGYTF.